This T cell receptor beta chain comes out of a study of T cells in Graves' hyperthyroidism and ophthalmopathy. It was RNA transcripts that yielded the amplified TCR beta CDR3 regions. The TCR CDR3 first-round RT-PCR relied on the HTBI primer set. TCRdb reanalysed the multiplex PCR reads using MiXCR and keeps one entry per CDR3 protein. The sample carries a few hundred thousand distinct CDR3 sequences, approximately 25% recorded once. Germline trimming cut 4 bases from V and 5 bases from J; bases unmatched to any gene: 6. This CDR3 has 13 residues. Germline CDR1 reads SQVTM; CDR2 reads ANQGSEA. Exclusion criteria comprised uncontrolled infection, other autoimmune disease, pregnancy or lactation. Clinical symptoms, serum thyroxine and TRAb, thyroid ultrasound and orbital computed tomography together formed the diagnostic basis. This clonotype was picked up many times. Its matching antigen is unknown. Whole-study results and caveats: Most thyroid clonotypes expanded above 0.001 were also detected in blood. From stable hyperthyroidism, ophthalmopathy was set apart by a 13 V-J model.

Specimen: blood. The TCR originated in a man aged 50 to 59 with Graves' hyperthyroidism. The chain has TRBV29-1 and TRBJ2-5, with 8 bases that match TRBD1. CDR3 DNA sequence: TGCAGCGTTGGGGCCAGGGGGCCGGAGACCCAGTACTTC. Translating gives CSVGARGPETQYF.